This is a list of T cell receptor beta chains from one sample in a study of cytomegalovirus exposure and HLA in healthy donors. Sequencing used immunoSEQ multiplex PCR; TCRdb keeps in-frame clones, though not all of them. The sample includes approximately 110,000 clones, around three quarters of them seen just once. The sample taken for sequencing was PBMCs. All receptors derive from a human donor in good health. Each CDR3 is given with its conserved first and last residue. Fields, in order: CDR3 DNA, CDR3 protein, D gene, V gene, clone size, J gene. The D gene is left open where the match is weak. Some rows have no size entry. The others give once, few or many, or a class for an expanded clone.

TGTGCCAGCAGCTTAGGGTCGAGACTAGGCGAGTATTTT	CASSLGSRLGEYF	-	TRBV7-9	once	TRBJ2-3
TGTGCCAGCCGACTTGGGACAGGGGGCGGCTACACCTTC	CASRLGTGGGYTF	TRBD1	TRBV28	-	TRBJ1-2
TGTGCCACCAGCAGAGGGACCATGGGACAGGGGGGCGCTGAAGCTTTCTTT	CATSRGTMGQGGAEAFF	TRBD1	TRBV15	-	TRBJ1-1
TGTGCCAGTAGCGAACAGGGACTAACCTCAGATACGCAGTATTTT	CASSEQGLTSDTQYF	-	TRBV19	-	TRBJ2-3
TGTGCCAGCAGCTTAGGAGGGTCAGGGGCCCTTAATTCACCCCTCCACTTT	CASSLGGSGALNSPLHF	-	TRBV7-9	-	TRBJ1-6
TGTGCCAGTAGTAGGGGACAGACTCTCACAAACATTTCCTACGAGCAGTACTTC	CASSRGQTLTNISYEQYF	TRBD1	TRBV19	-	TRBJ2-7
TGCGCCAGCAGCTTCGACAGGGTGAGCGAGCAGTACTTC	CASSFDRVSEQYF	TRBD1	TRBV5-1	-	TRBJ2-7
TGTGCCAGCAGTCTAGGGACTAGCGGGGGAAGCTCCTACGAGCAGTACTTC	CASSLGTSGGSSYEQYF	TRBD2	TRBV27	-	TRBJ2-7
TGCGCCAGCAGCTTGGGGGGCGCGACTTCGAGGTCACCCCTCCACTTT	CASSLGGATSRSPLHF	-	TRBV5-1	-	TRBJ1-6
TGTGCCAGCAGTCCCACAGGGTTAGCCAAAAACATTCAGTACTTC	CASSPTGLAKNIQYF	-	TRBV6-5	-	TRBJ2-4
TGTGCCAGCAGTGATAGGGCCAGGGGCGGCTACACCTTC	CASSDRARGGYTF	-	TRBV6-1	-	TRBJ1-2
TGCGCCAGCAGCGACAGGAGCAATCAGCCCCAGCATTTT	CASSDRSNQPQHF	-	TRBV10-1	-	TRBJ1-5